This T cell receptor beta chain is from a study of T cell repertoires in cytomegalovirus infection. Across the whole study: It can be stated that public TCR beta signatures indicated CMV infection as well as a matching HLA type. Findings and limits, study-wide: Frequencies of public TCR beta families were cumulated, and this identified carriers of CMV plus the relevant HLA. Predominance within the ex vivo response was attributable to HLA-C-restricted CMV-specific TCR beta clonotypes.

The table lists this clonotype with many counts. The antigen remains undetermined. A single record per CDR3 protein comes from TCRdb applying MiXCR to the reads. The repertoire consists of some 130,000 distinct CDR3 sequences, with approximately 9.2% occurring once and the leading ten covering roughly 9.1%. The source material was PBMCs. This receptor was obtained from a human donor in good health (CMV status not recorded). Some clones in this sample may be carry-over from other donors' samples.

Here the CDR3 DNA reads TGTGCCAGCAGCTCGACCTTAGACAGGCCGCACTATGGCTACACCTTC. It translates to CASSSTLDRPHYGYTF. The chain couples TRBV7-8 to TRBJ1-2; D possibly corresponds to TRBD1 (6 bases). The CDR3 sequence is 16 residues long. The V gene's germline CDR1 is SGHVS and CDR2 FQNEAQ. V lost 4 bases to trimming and J lost 3 bases, with 18 bases between them.